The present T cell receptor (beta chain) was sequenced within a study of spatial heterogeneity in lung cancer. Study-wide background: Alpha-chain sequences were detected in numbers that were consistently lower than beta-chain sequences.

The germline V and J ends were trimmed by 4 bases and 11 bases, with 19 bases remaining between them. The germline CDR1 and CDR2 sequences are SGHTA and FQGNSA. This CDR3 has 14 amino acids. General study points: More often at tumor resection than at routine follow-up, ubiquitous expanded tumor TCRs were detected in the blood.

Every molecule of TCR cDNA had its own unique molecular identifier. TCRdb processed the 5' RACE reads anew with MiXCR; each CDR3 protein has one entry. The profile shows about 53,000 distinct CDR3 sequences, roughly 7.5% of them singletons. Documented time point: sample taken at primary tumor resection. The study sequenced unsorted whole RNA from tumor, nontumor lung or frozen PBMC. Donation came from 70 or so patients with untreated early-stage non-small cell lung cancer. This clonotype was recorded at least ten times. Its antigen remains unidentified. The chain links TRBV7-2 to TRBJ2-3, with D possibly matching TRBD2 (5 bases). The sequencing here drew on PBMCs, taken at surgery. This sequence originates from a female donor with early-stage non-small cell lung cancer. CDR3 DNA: TGTGCCAGCAGCTCCCCGCGAGACGGGGTGGGGCAGTATTTT. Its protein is CASSSPRDGVGQYF.